Reported below is one T cell receptor (beta chain). No antigen is known for it. One end of the junction is discordant with germline, which a read error may explain. The data originate from a study of CD8+ T cells in alopecia areata. For the study at large: Treated patients were given 5 to 10 mg oral tofacitinib twice daily.

After isolation, RNA underwent reverse transcription to generate cDNA as the sequencing template. Repertoires were generated with immunoSEQ multiplex PCR, while TCRdb's copy carries only in-frame clones and drops some. In the table there are 150,000 or so clones, around 71% of which are singletons. CDR1 is SEHNR and CDR2 is FQNEAQ in the germline V gene (reference sequence). The CDR3 runs to 11 residues. Starting from PBMCs, sorting isolated CD4+ and CD8+ T cells. General study points: Among the cells sequenced in scalp samples are also the resident alphabeta T cells of normal skin.

Sequencing was performed on CD8+ T cells sorted from blood, taken at week 0. The chain has TRBV7-9 and TRBJ2-1; 8 nucleotides agree with TRBD1. The sequence came from a human donor with alopecia areata. The CDR3 sequence is CASSPKGQEIF. Here the CDR3 DNA reads TGTGCCAGCAGCCCGAAGGGACAGGAGATCTTC.